Presented here are 20 T cell receptor beta chains from one specimen sequenced in a study of blood T cell repertoires in COVID-19 (TCRdb year 2020). The library was prepared using the immunoSEQ multiplex PCR assay. TCRdb re-hosts the immuneACCESS table, in-frame sequences only. Its copies lack some clones; in the studies checked, an unresolved V gene accounts for under half of them, and the cause for the rest is not known. Within this sample are roughly 67,000 clones, with around 84% of them counted one time only. In total, the top ten clones hold around 4% of the sample. The sequenced material came from peripheral blood. These TCRs come from a man in his forties or fifties with acute or convalescent COVID-19.

This clone is a singleton in its sample. This rearrangement joins TRBV6-6 to TRBJ2-3; the D is unclear. V was clipped by 4 bases and J by 6 bases, with 5 bases between them. The CDR3 has 11 residues. Germline V gene sequence: CDR1 MNHNY, CDR2 SVGAGI (reference sequence). The CDR3 sequence is CASSSADTQYF. The CDR3 nucleotides are TGTGCCAGCAGTTCAGCGGATACGCAGTATTTT.

The V gene is TRBV2, the J gene TRBJ2-1; 7 nucleotides line up with TRBD1. The ends lost 6 bases at V and 6 bases at J; junction bases unmatched: 5. The CDR3 sequence is 13 residues long. Germline V gene sequence: CDR1 SNHLY, CDR2 FYNNEI. CDR3 residues: CASRSEGANEQFF. The CDR3 region has the DNA TGTGCCAGCAGGTCCGAGGGGGCCAATGAGCAGTTCTTC. The full variable domain, completed using reference TRBV2 and TRBJ2-1, is EPEVTQTPSHQVTQMGQEVILRCVPISNHLYFYWYRQILGQKVEFLVSFYNNEISEKSEIFDDQFSVERPDGSNFTLKIRSTKLEDSAMYFCASRSEGANEQFFGPGTRLTVL.

This rearrangement joins TRBV4-2 to TRBJ2-3; a possible D gene is TRBD1 (6 bases). CDR3 size: 17 residues. The V and J ends lost 2 bases and 2 bases respectively, with 17 bases between them. Per germline, CDR1 LGHNA and CDR2 YNFKEQ. The CDR3, as DNA: TGTGCCAGCAGCCAAAACGGCGTGGACAGACTCACAGATACGCAGTATTTT. Its protein is CASSQNGVDRLTDTQYF.

The genes are TRBV2 and TRBJ1-5; 9 nucleotides line up with TRBD1. CDR3 size: 15 residues. Germline trimming cut 6 bases from V and 4 bases from J; bases unmatched to any gene: 7. Germline CDR1 reads SNHLY; CDR2 reads FYNNEI. In DNA, the CDR3 is TGTGCCAGCAGAGGACAGGGGAACAAAAATCAGCCCCAGCATTTT. Translation: CASRGQGNKNQPQHF.

This chain connects TRBV27 to TRBJ1-4, with 9 positions matching TRBD1. CDR1 is MNHEY, CDR2 SMNVEV, per germline (reference sequence). This CDR3 has 19 amino acids. V trimming: 1 base; J trimming: 1 base; junction bases outside the gene matches: 10. CDR3 loop: CASSLFGTGRSLTNEKLFF. The CDR3 nucleotides are TGTGCCAGCAGTTTATTCGGGACAGGGCGATCTTTAACTAATGAAAAACTGTTTTTT.

The V call is TRBV6-5, the J call TRBJ2-5, with D maybe TRBD2 (6 bases). CDR3 length: 12 amino acids. V shed 2 bases and J shed 5 bases, with 6 bases lying between them. Per the germline V gene, CDR1 is MNHEY and CDR2 is SVGAGI. CDR3 nucleotides: TGTGCCAGCAGTTACCGGGGGGAGACCCAGTACTTC. This translates into CASSYRGETQYF.

V usage is TRBV11-2 and J usage is TRBJ1-2; the match to TRBD1 covers 7 bases. Germline V gives CDR1 SGHAT, CDR2 FQNNGV. V dropped 2 bases and J dropped 8; count of bases not matched to a gene: 5. The CDR3 runs to 13 residues. CDR3 residues: CASSLWDRGGYTF. For the CDR3, the DNA is TGTGCCAGCAGCTTATGGGACAGAGGCGGCTACACCTTC.

V and J are TRBV18 and TRBJ2-7; TRBD1 matches 8 bases. J lost 6 bases, V lost 2 bases, and 9 bases had no gene match. CDR1 and CDR2 from the germline V gene are KGHSH and LQKENI. This CDR3 is built from 15 residues. The DNA for the CDR3 is TGTGCCAGCTCACCAACGGACAGGGCCTCTTCCGAGCAGTACTTC. As protein: CASSPTDRASSEQYF.

Only one count was recorded for this clone. This rearrangement joins TRBV29-1 to TRBJ2-5, with TRBD1 matching 7 bases. Per the germline V gene, CDR1 is SQVTM and CDR2 is ANQGSEA. V trimming: 5 bases; J trimming: 1 base; junction bases outside the gene matches: 4. The CDR3 sequence is 13 residues long. This CDR3 is CSVRDSRQETQYF. The DNA for the CDR3 is TGCAGCGTTCGGGACAGCCGCCAAGAGACCCAGTACTTC.

This clone is a singleton in its sample. The gene calls are TRBV27 and TRBJ1-4; 9 positions agree with TRBD1. CDR1 MNHEY and CDR2 SMNVEV come from the germline V gene (reference sequence). The V and J ends lost 3 bases and 6 bases, in that order; junction bases with no gene match: 5. The CDR3 consists of 15 residues. The DNA for the CDR3 is TGTGCCAGCAGTTTGTTACAGGGGGCTGATGAAAAACTGTTTTTT. Its translation: CASSLLQGADEKLFF.

The chain has TRBV7-8 and TRBJ2-1; 13 bases are shared with TRBD2. Germline trimming cut 5 bases from V and 0 bases from J; bases unmatched to any gene: 4. Germline V gene data show CDR1 as SGHVS and CDR2 as FQNEAQ. This CDR3 has 17 amino acids. CDR3 nucleotides: TGTGCCAGCAGCCAGGGACTAGCGGGAAGCTCCTACAATGAGCAGTTCTTC. It codes for CASSQGLAGSSYNEQFF. The whole variable domain, filled in from reference TRBV7-8 and TRBJ2-1, reads GAGVSQSPRYKVAKRGQDVALRCDPISGHVSLFWYQQALGQGPEFLTYFQNEAQLDKSGLPSDRFFAERPEGSVSTLKIQRTQQEDSAVYLCASSQGLAGSSYNEQFFGPGTRLTVL.

The chain uses TRBV15 and TRBJ2-7, with 8 bases fitting TRBD2. CDR1 and CDR2 (germline): LNHNV, YYDKDF (reference sequence). Trimming cost V 1 base and J 5 bases; bases outside gene matches: 10. This CDR3 spans 16 amino acids. As DNA, the CDR3 is TGTGCCACCAGCAGAGTCCCCGGGACTAGGATTGACGAGCAGTACTTC. It yields the protein CATSRVPGTRIDEQYF.

The chain uses TRBV2 and TRBJ1-4; weak D call: TRBD1 (5 bases). Trimming removed 8 bases at V and 0 bases at J, with 10 bases between. This CDR3 region has 14 residues. The germline CDR1 and CDR2 sequences are SNHLY and FYNNEI. The CDR3: CASRTLPTNEKLFF. The CDR3 DNA reads as TGTGCCAGCCGGACACTTCCAACTAATGAAAAACTGTTTTTT.

The chain joins TRBV28 to TRBJ1-5; D is perhaps TRBD1 (5 bases). The CDR3 totals 14 residues. Germline CDR1 is MDHEN and CDR2 is SYDVKM. The V end was cut by 3 bases, the J end by 6 bases, with 12 bases between. CDR3 region: CASSLGGAGQPQHF. The CDR3 coding sequence is TGTGCCAGCAGTTTGGGCGGGGCTGGTCAGCCCCAGCATTTT.

The rearrangement uses TRBV14 and TRBJ2-1, with 11 nucleotides matching TRBD2. This CDR3 region has 15 residues. The germline V gene has CDR1 SGHDN and CDR2 FVKESK. V was pared by 4 bases and J by 5 bases, with 4 bases of the junction left unmatched. CDR3 sequence: CASSLSGGVNNEQFF. As DNA, the CDR3 is TGTGCCAGCAGCCTTAGCGGGGGGGTGAACAATGAGCAGTTCTTC. Complete variable domain (other parts from reference TRBV14 and TRBJ2-1): EAGVTQFPSHSVIEKGQTVTLRCDPISGHDNLYWYRRVMGKEIKFLLHFVKESKQDESGMPNNRFLAERTGGTYSTLKVQPAELEDSGVYFCASSLSGGVNNEQFFGPGTRLTVL.

This chain connects TRBV30 to TRBJ1-5; TRBD1 matches at 8 bases. Germline V gives CDR1 GTSNPN, CDR2 SVGIG (reference sequence). Trimming at V came to 4 bases and at J to 0 bases, leaving 2 bases not matched to a gene. This CDR3 is built from 14 residues. DNA for the CDR3: TGTGCCTGGATTGGACAGGGTAGCAATCAGCCCCAGCATTTT. This gives the protein CAWIGQGSNQPQHF.

This rearrangement joins TRBV27 to TRBJ1-3; D might be TRBD1 (5 bases). V lost 3 bases and J 0 bases, leaving 12 bases between the germline ends. The CDR3 length is 16 residues. Germline values: CDR1 MNHEY, CDR2 SMNVEV (reference sequence). For the CDR3, the DNA is TGTGCCAGCAGTTTGGAGGGGCCCCTCTCTGGAAACACCATATATTTT. Translating gives CASSLEGPLSGNTIYF.

The rearrangement uses TRBV3-1 (or the pseudogene TRBV3-2) and TRBJ2-2, with TRBD2 matching 8 bases. V lost 7 bases and J lost 8; bases outside the gene matches: 9. The germline CDR1 and CDR2 sequences are LGHDT and YNNKEL (reference sequence). The CDR3 has 14 amino acids. The chain's CDR3 is CASNPHAGGGELFF. The CDR3 DNA reads TGTGCCAGCAACCCCCACGCGGGAGGAGGGGAGCTGTTTTTT.

In nucleotides, the CDR3 is TGCGCCAGCAGCCCCCGGGGAGGTGAAGCTTTCTTT. Amino acids: CASSPRGGEAFF. The J gene is TRBJ1-1, the V gene TRBV4-1, with D unresolved. The CDR3 covers 12 residues. Per the germline V gene, CDR1 is MGHRA and CDR2 is YSYEKL. V shed 4 bases and J shed 7 bases, with 10 bases lying between them.

This chain uses TRBV7-3 with TRBJ1-6; D unclear. Deletions cut 0 bases from V and 5 bases from J, with 11 bases between. Germline CDR1 SGHTA, CDR2 FQGTGA. The CDR3 loop spans 16 amino acids. CDR3 amino acids: CASSLTLGRDNSPLHF. The CDR3 nucleotides read TGTGCCAGCAGCTTAACCTTAGGCCGGGATAATTCACCCCTCCACTTT. Drawing the rest from reference TRBV7-3 and TRBJ1-6, the complete variable domain is GAGVSQTPSNKVTEKGKYVELRCDPISGHTALYWYRQSLGQGPEFLIYFQGTGAADDSGLPNDRFFAVRPEGSVSTLKIQRTERGDSAVYLCASSLTLGRDNSPLHFGNGTRLTVT.